This entry concerns a single TCR beta chain. The V gene end was trimmed by 6 bases and the J gene end by 8 bases; junction bases not matched to a gene: 10. The germline gives CDR1 MNHEY, CDR2 SVGAGI. The CDR3 spans 15 residues. These data belong to a study of blood T cell repertoires in COVID-19. In the study overall: Spain, Italy and the United States supplied samples that represented acute and convalescent COVID-19. PBMCs, B-cell-depleted T cells, or T cells were the source of the cDNA or gDNA that made up the material.

In the authors' workflow: Cell counts per sample came from amplifying reference gene primers. Here immunoSEQ multiplex PCR was the method, and the copy in TCRdb shows in-frame clones only, minus some. V, J and clone size are those of that table, while D and trimming were read from the DNA. The data hold approximately 40,000 clones, with more than 70% observed a single time. Sequencing used peripheral blood. The receptor was isolated from a human donor in a cohort sampled during active COVID-19. The chain combines TRBV6-5 with TRBJ2-1; TRBD2 matches at 10 bases. CDR3 protein: CASRPPGLAFHEQFF. The CDR3 DNA reads TGTGCCAGCAGGCCCCCGGGACTAGCGTTTCATGAGCAGTTCTTC.